What follows describes a single TCR beta chain. Its antigen is as yet unknown. RNA transcripts served as template for amplifying TCR beta CDR3 sequences. Second-round multiplex PCR came after a first-round RT-PCR that employed HTBI primers. TCRdb independently ran MiXCR on the multiplex PCR reads; one entry per CDR3 protein. The table has fewer than 650,000 distinct CDR3 sequences, 20% to 25% seen once; the top ten hold roughly 6.9%. This entry comes from a study of Graves' ophthalmopathy and Graves' hyperthyroidism. Trimming pared 0 bases from V and 0 bases from J, leaving 12 bases between. Germline V lookup: CDR1 LNHNV, CDR2 YYDKDF (reference sequence). The CDR3 extends over 17 amino acids. Study-wide points: Most expanded thyroid clonotypes above 0.001 frequency also appeared in blood.

The material sequenced was peripheral blood. The J gene is TRBJ1-3, the V gene TRBV15; D is uncertain. The sequence was obtained from a woman between 18 and 29 years old with stable Graves' hyperthyroidism. Some clones in this sample may be carry-over from other donors' samples. The CDR3 region is CATSRDRGLNSGNTIYF. The CDR3 nucleotides are TGTGCCACCAGCAGAGATCGTGGGCTAAACTCTGGAAACACCATATATTTT. Supplemented by reference TRBV15 and TRBJ1-3, the full variable domain reads DAMVIQNPRYQVTQFGKPVTLSCSQTLNHNVMYWYQQKSSQAPKLLFHYYDKDFNNEADTPDNFQSRRPNTSFCFLDIRSPGLGDTAMYLCATSRDRGLNSGNTIYFGEGSWLTVV.